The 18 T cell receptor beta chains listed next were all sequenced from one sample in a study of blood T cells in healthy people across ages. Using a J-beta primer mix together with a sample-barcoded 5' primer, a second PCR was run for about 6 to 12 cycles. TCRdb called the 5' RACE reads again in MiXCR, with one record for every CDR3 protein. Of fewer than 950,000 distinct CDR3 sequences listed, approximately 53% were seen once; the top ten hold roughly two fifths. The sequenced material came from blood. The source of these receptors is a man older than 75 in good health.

This CDR3 reads CASSDRGRNYGYTF. For the CDR3, the DNA is TGTGCCAGTAGTGACAGGGGGCGCAACTATGGCTACACCTTC. The chain employs TRBV19 and TRBJ1-2, with 10 nucleotides matching TRBD1. V shed 5 bases, J shed 2 bases, and the junction held 2 bases outside the gene matches. CDR3 length: 14 amino acids. Looked up from germline, CDR1 is LNHDA and CDR2 is SQIVND (reference sequence).

CDR3 sequence: CASSKGAPTLGNIQYF. The CDR3 DNA is TGTGCCAGCAGCAAAGGAGCTCCAACCCTGGGGAACATTCAGTACTTC. The chain uses TRBV9 and TRBJ2-7; no clear D. The DNA end lines up better with TRBJ2-4; the J call may be wrong. This CDR3 contains 16 residues. Germline V lookup: CDR1 SGDLS, CDR2 YYNGEE.

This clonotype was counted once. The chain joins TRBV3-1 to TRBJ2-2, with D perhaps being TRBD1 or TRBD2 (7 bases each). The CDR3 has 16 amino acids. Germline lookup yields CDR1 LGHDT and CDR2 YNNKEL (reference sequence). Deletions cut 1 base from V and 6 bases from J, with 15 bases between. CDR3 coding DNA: TGTGCCAGCAGCCAAGCCAGCCAGGGGGGGGCCGGGGAGCTGTTTTTT. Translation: CASSQASQGGAGELFF.

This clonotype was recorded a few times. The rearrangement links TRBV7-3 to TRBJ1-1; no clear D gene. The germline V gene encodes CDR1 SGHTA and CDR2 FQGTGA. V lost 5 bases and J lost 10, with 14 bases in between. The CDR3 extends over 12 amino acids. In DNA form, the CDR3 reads TGTGCCAGCAGCCAGCCGGGGTTCGGAGCTTTCTTT. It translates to CASSQPGFGAFF.

The CDR3 coding sequence is TGCAGTGCTAGAGCAAAAACAGGGTTCGGCTACACCTTC. As protein: CSARAKTGFGYTF. The gene calls are TRBV20-1 and TRBJ1-2; tentatively, D is TRBD1 (6 bases). Trimming left V 1 base short and J 8 bases short, with 14 bases between. In germline, CDR1 is DFQATT, CDR2 SNEGSKA (reference sequence). The CDR3 consists of 13 residues.

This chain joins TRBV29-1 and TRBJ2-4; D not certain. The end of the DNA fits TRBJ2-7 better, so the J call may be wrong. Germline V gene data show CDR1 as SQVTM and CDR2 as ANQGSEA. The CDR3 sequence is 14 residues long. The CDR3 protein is CSVEDKNDAYEQYF. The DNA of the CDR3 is TGCAGCGTTGAAGATAAGAACGACGCCTACGAGCAGTACTTC.

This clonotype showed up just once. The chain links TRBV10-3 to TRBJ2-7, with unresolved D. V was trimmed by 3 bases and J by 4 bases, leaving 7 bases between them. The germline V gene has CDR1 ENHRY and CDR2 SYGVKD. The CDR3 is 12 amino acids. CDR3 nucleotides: TGTGCCATCAGTGACTCAGGTTACGAGCAGTACTTC. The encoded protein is CAISDSGYEQYF.

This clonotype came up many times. The CDR3 bases are TGCAGTGCTAGATCGGGGACCGAACCCGCACAAGCTTTCTTT. Protein: CSARSGTEPAQAFF. The chain couples TRBV20-1 to TRBJ1-1, with D maybe TRBD1 (5 bases). CDR3 length: 14 residues. V was cut by 2 bases and J by 9 bases, with 19 bases left in between. The germline V gene has CDR1 DFQATT and CDR2 SNEGSKA (reference sequence).

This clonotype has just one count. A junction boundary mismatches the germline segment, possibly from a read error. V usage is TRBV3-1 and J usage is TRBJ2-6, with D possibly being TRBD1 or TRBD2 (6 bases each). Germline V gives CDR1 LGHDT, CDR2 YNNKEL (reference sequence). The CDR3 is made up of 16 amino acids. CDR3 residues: CASSQLGGSGANVLTF. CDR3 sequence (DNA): TGTGCCAGCAGCCAACTGGGGGGCTCTGGGGCCAACGTCCTGACTTTT.

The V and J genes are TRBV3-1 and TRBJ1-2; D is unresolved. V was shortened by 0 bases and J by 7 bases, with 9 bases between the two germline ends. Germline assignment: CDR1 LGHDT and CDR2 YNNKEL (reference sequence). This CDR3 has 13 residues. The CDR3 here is CASSQEARVGYTF. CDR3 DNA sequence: TGTGCCAGCAGCCAAGAGGCTCGGGTTGGCTACACCTTC.

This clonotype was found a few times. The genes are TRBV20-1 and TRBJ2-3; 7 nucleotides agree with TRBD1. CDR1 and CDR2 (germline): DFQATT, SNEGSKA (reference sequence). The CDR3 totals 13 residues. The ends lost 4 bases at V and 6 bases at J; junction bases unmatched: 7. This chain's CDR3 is CSANRGFGDTQYF. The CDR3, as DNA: TGCAGTGCTAACAGGGGTTTCGGTGATACGCAGTATTTT.

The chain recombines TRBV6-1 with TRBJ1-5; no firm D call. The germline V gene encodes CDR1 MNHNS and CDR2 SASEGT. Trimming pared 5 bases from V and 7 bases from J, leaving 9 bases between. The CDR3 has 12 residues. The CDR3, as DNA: TGTGCCAGCAGTCCACATGCGCAGCCCCAGCATTTT. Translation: CASSPHAQPQHF.

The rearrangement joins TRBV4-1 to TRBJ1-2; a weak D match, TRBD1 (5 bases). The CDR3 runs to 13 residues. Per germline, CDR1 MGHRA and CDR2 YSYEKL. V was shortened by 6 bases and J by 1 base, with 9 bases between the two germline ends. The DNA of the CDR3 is TGCGCCAGCAGTCACGACAGTAACTATGGCTACACCTTC. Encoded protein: CASSHDSNYGYTF.

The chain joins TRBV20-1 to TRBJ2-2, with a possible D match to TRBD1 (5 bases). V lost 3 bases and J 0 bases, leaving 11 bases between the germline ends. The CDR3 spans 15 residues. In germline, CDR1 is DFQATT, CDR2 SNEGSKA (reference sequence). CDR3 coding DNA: TGCAGTGCTAGGATAACAGGCACGAACACCGGGGAGCTGTTTTTT. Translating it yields CSARITGTNTGELFF.

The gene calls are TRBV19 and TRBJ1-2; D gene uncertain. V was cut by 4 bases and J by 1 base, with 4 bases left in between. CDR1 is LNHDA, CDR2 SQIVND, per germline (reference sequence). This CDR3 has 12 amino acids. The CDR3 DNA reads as TGTGCCAGTAGTAAATTTAACTATGGCTACACCTTC. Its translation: CASSKFNYGYTF.

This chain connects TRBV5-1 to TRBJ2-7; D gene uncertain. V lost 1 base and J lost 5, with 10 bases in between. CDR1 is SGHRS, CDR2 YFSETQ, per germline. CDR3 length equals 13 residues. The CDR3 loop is CASSLPMMNEQYF. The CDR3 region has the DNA TGCGCCAGCAGCTTGCCCATGATGAACGAGCAGTACTTC.

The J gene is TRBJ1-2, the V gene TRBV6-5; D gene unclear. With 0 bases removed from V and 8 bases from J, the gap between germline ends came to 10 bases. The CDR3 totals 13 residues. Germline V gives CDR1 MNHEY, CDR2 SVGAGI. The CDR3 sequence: CASSYSQRSGYTF. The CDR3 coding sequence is TGTGCCAGCAGTTACTCGCAGCGGAGCGGCTACACCTTC.

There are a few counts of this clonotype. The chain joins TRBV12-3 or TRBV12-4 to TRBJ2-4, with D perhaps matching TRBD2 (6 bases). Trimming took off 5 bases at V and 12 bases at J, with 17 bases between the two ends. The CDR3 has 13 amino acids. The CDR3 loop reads CASSLRDGRNQYF. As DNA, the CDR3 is TGTGCCAGCAGTCTGCGGGACGGCAGGAATCAGTACTTC.